The 5 T cell receptor beta chains below come from one sample, sequenced in a study of post-analysis software for immune sequencing data. Tagging with unique molecular identifiers was a feature of the TCR beta cDNA libraries. Via MiXCR, TCRdb re-called the PCR reads, giving one row per CDR3 protein. The sample contains hundreds of thousands of distinct CDR3 sequences, 25% to 30% of which appear only once. Study-wide findings and caveats: About 5 TRBV segments appeared more often in patients than in controls, and TRBV5-6, TRBV5-1 and TRBV20-1 were among these.

No antigens are known for them. The sample consisted of blood. Receptor source: a girl aged 5 to 17 with multiple sclerosis.

The V and J genes are TRBV3-1 and TRBJ1-5, with a possible D match to TRBD1 (6 bases). Germline CDR1 reads LGHDT; CDR2 reads YNNKEL (reference sequence). This CDR3 spans 15 amino acids. The germline V and J ends were trimmed by 0 bases and 5 bases, with 11 bases remaining between them. The CDR3: CASSQEGTPYQPQHF. In nucleotides, the CDR3 is TGTGCCAGCAGCCAAGAGGGGACACCGTATCAGCCCCAGCATTTT.

J is TRBJ1-6 and V is TRBV7-8, with D unclear. The CDR3 consists of 16 residues. CDR1 is SGHVS, CDR2 FQNEAQ, per germline. The ends were cut back, 4 bases at V and 0 bases at J, with 10 bases in the middle. Here the CDR3 reads CASSSTVSSYNSPLHF. CDR3 sequence (DNA): TGTGCCAGCAGCTCAACCGTGAGCTCCTATAATTCACCCCTCCACTTT.

The rearrangement uses TRBV3-1 and TRBJ1-5; D ambiguous. V was pared by 1 base and J by 7 bases, with 14 bases between. The CDR3 has 15 amino acids. Germline loops: CDR1 LGHDT, CDR2 YNNKEL (reference sequence). CDR3 residues: CASSQGARPRQPQHF. As DNA, the CDR3 is TGTGCCAGCAGCCAAGGTGCCAGGCCACGGCAGCCCCAGCATTTT.

This clonotype was seen more than once but under ten times. The chain combines TRBV2 with TRBJ2-1; D may be TRBD2 (5 bases). This CDR3 spans 15 amino acids. Trimming took 0 bases from V and 4 from J, leaving 10 bases between them. The germline CDR1 and CDR2 sequences are SNHLY and FYNNEI. The CDR3 is CASSEASGLYNEQFF. In nucleotides, the CDR3 is TGTGCCAGCAGTGAAGCCAGCGGACTTTACAATGAGCAGTTCTTC.

This clonotype was counted many times. V and J are TRBV7-2 and TRBJ2-4; D may correspond to TRBD1 or TRBD2 (5 bases each). Germline V gives CDR1 SGHTA, CDR2 FQGNSA. The CDR3 consists of 15 residues. The V end was cut by 5 bases, the J end by 7 bases, with 18 bases between. The CDR3 loop is CASSTRTARGNIQYF. The CDR3 region has the DNA TGTGCCAGCAGCACCAGGACCGCGAGGGGCAACATTCAGTACTTC.